Shown below are 19 T cell receptor beta chains from a single sample sequenced in a study of cytomegalovirus exposure and HLA in healthy donors. Both 60 Vbeta primers and 13 Jbeta primers went into the PCR. This table comes from immunoSEQ multiplex PCR, and its TCRdb copy is limited to in-frame clones, with some not included. The sample has 150,000 to 200,000 clones, 65% to 85% seen once; the top ten hold 1.1% to 1.5%. Input material: PBMCs. Source of these receptors: a girl aged 10-17 years in good health and CMV-seropositive.

The V gene is TRBV7-6, the J gene TRBJ2-3; 7 bases agree with TRBD2. The CDR3 sequence is 16 residues long. V was clipped by 0 bases and J by 2 bases; unmatched bases: 5. Germline V gene sequence: CDR1 SGHVS, CDR2 FNYEAQ. As DNA, the CDR3 is TGTGCCAGCAGCTTAGCAACGGGGGGATCCACAGATACGCAGTATTTT. It yields the protein CASSLATGGSTDTQYF.

The rearrangement uses TRBV27 and TRBJ2-7; 9 bases line up with TRBD1. V trimming: 5 bases; J trimming: 3 bases; junction bases outside the gene matches: 17. The CDR3 runs 18 residues. Germline values: CDR1 MNHEY, CDR2 SMNVEV (reference sequence). As DNA, the CDR3 is TGTGCCAGCAGTCCGCATCCTCTCCGAGGGACAGGGAACTACGAGCAGTACTTC. Translation gives CASSPHPLRGTGNYEQYF.

This chain uses TRBV27 with TRBJ1-6, with D possibly matching TRBD1 (5 bases). This CDR3 spans 17 amino acids. Germline loops: CDR1 MNHEY, CDR2 SMNVEV (reference sequence). Deletions cut 2 bases from V and 1 base from J, with 12 bases between. Here the CDR3 reads CASSLTGRRSYNSPLHF. Written as DNA, the CDR3 is TGTGCCAGCAGTTTAACAGGACGGAGATCCTATAATTCACCCCTCCACTTT.

The V call is TRBV15, the J call TRBJ2-3, with no clear D. V was cut by 0 bases and J by 0 bases, with 4 bases left in between. CDR3 length: 14 residues. The germline gives CDR1 LNHNV, CDR2 YYDKDF (reference sequence). CDR3 residues: CATSRESSTDTQYF. The CDR3 DNA reads TGTGCCACCAGCAGAGAGTCGAGCACAGATACGCAGTATTTT. Drawing the rest from reference TRBV15 and TRBJ2-3, the complete variable domain is DAMVIQNPRYQVTQFGKPVTLSCSQTLNHNVMYWYQQKSSQAPKLLFHYYDKDFNNEADTPDNFQSRRPNTSFCFLDIRSPGLGDTAMYLCATSRESSTDTQYFGPGTRLTVL.

The chain recombines TRBV30 with TRBJ1-2, with 7 bases that match TRBD1. Trimming cost V 3 bases and J 6 bases; bases outside gene matches: 13. CDR3 length equals 15 residues. Germline CDR1 is GTSNPN and CDR2 is SVGIG (reference sequence). The CDR3 DNA reads as TGTGCCTGGAGATCAATCGCAGACAGGGCTAATGGCTACACCTTC. Translated, it gives CAWRSIADRANGYTF.

The V call is TRBV19, the J call TRBJ1-1; D is undetermined. This CDR3 is 13 amino acids long. CDR1 is LNHDA, CDR2 SQIVND, per germline (reference sequence). V lost 3 bases and J 0 bases, leaving 5 bases between the germline ends. For the CDR3, the DNA is TGTGCCAGTAGTATTACGGTGAACACTGAAGCTTTCTTT. The encoded protein is CASSITVNTEAFF. The full variable domain, in which reference TRBV19 and TRBJ1-1 provide the parts outside the CDR3, is DGGITQSPKYLFRKEGQNVTLSCEQNLNHDAMYWYRQDPGQGLRLIYYSQIVNDFQKGDIAEGYSVSREKKESFPLTVTSAQKNPTAFYLCASSITVNTEAFFGQGTRLTVV.

The genes are TRBV10-3 and TRBJ1-1; tentative D call: TRBD1 (6 bases). This CDR3 is 14 amino acids long. With 11 bases removed from V and 2 bases from J, the gap between germline ends came to 18 bases. The germline V gene has CDR1 ENHRY and CDR2 SYGVKD. CDR3 bases: TGTGCCCCCTCCCGGGGGGGGGCTAACACTGAAGCTTTCTTT. Protein product: CAPSRGGANTEAFF.

This clone is a singleton in its sample. Here the CDR3 reads CASSFGDWSINGYTF. The CDR3 nucleotides read TGTGCCAGCAGTTTCGGAGACTGGTCTATTAATGGCTACACCTTC. The chain combines TRBV27 with TRBJ1-2; D is ambiguous. Trimming removed 3 bases from V and 6 bases from J, with 17 bases in between. Germline CDR1 is MNHEY and CDR2 is SMNVEV (reference sequence). The CDR3 runs 15 residues.

This chain uses TRBV10-3 with TRBJ2-1, with 9 bases matching TRBD2. The V segment lost 8 bases and the J segment 7 bases; nucleotides outside the gene matches: 9. Germline CDR1 ENHRY, CDR2 SYGVKD. The CDR3 runs 14 residues. The CDR3: CAIGSGSRLNEQFF. The DNA for the CDR3 is TGTGCCATCGGTAGCGGGAGTCGATTAAATGAGCAGTTCTTC.

The chain couples TRBV28 to TRBJ1-2; D call uncertain. Germline loops: CDR1 MDHEN, CDR2 SYDVKM. This CDR3 spans 16 amino acids. Trimming pared 3 bases from V and 7 bases from J, leaving 21 bases between. In DNA form, the CDR3 reads TGTGCCAGCAGTTTGAACTCCCCCCCCGAATTAAGTGGCTACACCTTC. Its protein is CASSLNSPPELSGYTF.

This clone was recorded only once. The chain uses TRBV25-1 and TRBJ2-7; 8 bases match TRBD2. The V and J ends lost 1 base and 6 bases, in that order; junction bases with no gene match: 8. The CDR3 is made up of 15 amino acids. The germline V gene encodes CDR1 MGHDK and CDR2 SYGVNS. The CDR3 DNA reads as TGTGCCAGCAGTGAATCAGCGGGGGCTGTGACCGAGCAGTACTTC. Encoded protein: CASSESAGAVTEQYF.

The CDR3, as DNA: TGTGCCAGCAGTTTCTCCAGGGGGACGTCTGGGGCCAACGTCCTGACTTTC. As protein: CASSFSRGTSGANVLTF. This chain connects TRBV27 to TRBJ2-6; TRBD1 matches at 7 bases. The CDR3 totals 17 residues. Germline assignment: CDR1 MNHEY and CDR2 SMNVEV (reference sequence). Trimming cost V 3 bases and J 1 base; bases outside gene matches: 6.

CDR3 sequence reads: CASGPGGGRTEAFF. As DNA, the CDR3 is TGTGCCAGCGGCCCCGGCGGCGGAAGGACTGAAGCTTTCTTT. The chain uses TRBV28 and TRBJ1-1; D remains ambiguous. Trimming took 8 bases from V and 5 from J, leaving 18 bases between them. The CDR3 length is 14 residues. CDR1 and CDR2 from the germline V gene are MDHEN and SYDVKM.

This clone has just one count. V is TRBV30 and J is TRBJ1-1, with D maybe TRBD1 (6 bases). The CDR3 has 15 residues. The germline V and J ends were trimmed by 0 bases and 6 bases, with 17 bases remaining between them. Germline CDR1 reads GTSNPN; CDR2 reads SVGIG (reference sequence). As DNA, the CDR3 is TGTGCCTGGAGTGTAGTACGGGGGGCTAGCGCTGAAGCTTTCTTT. This codes for CAWSVVRGASAEAFF.

Details on this clone: This sample includes further DNA sequences coding for the same CDR3. The chain employs TRBV7-2 and TRBJ1-1; D unresolved. Trimming removed 2 bases from V and 1 base from J, with 5 bases in between. The CDR3 loop spans 13 amino acids. Per germline, CDR1 SGHTA and CDR2 FQGNSA. CDR3 sequence: CASSLTGNTEAFF. Here the CDR3 DNA reads TGTGCCAGCAGCTTAACGGGGAACACTGAAGCTTTCTTT.

V usage is TRBV29-1 and J usage is TRBJ2-1; 12 bases fit TRBD2. Germline loops: CDR1 SQVTM, CDR2 ANQGSEA. The CDR3 is 16 amino acids. J lost 2 bases, V lost 2 bases, and 4 bases had no gene match. The CDR3 DNA follows: TGCAGCGTTGAACCAACTAGCGGGGGGACCTACAATGAGCAGTTCTTC. It encodes CSVEPTSGGTYNEQFF.

The CDR3 here is CASSLLTNTEAFF. The CDR3 DNA reads as TGTGCCAGCAGCCTACTCACCAACACTGAAGCTTTCTTT. The chain couples TRBV9 to TRBJ1-1; D not certain. V was shortened by 4 bases and J by 2 bases, with 9 bases between the two germline ends. This CDR3 has 13 amino acids. CDR1 and CDR2 (germline): SGDLS, YYNGEE. The entire variable domain, with the rest obtained from reference TRBV9 and TRBJ1-1, is as follows: DSGVTQTPKHLITATGQRVTLRCSPRSGDLSVYWYQQSLDQGLQFLIQYYNGEERAKGNILERFSAQQFPDLHSELNLSSLELGDSALYFCASSLLTNTEAFFGQGTRLTVV.

The genes are TRBV9 and TRBJ2-1, with 10 bases matching TRBD2. This CDR3 has 15 residues. From germline, CDR1 is SGDLS and CDR2 YYNGEE. J was trimmed by 5 bases and V by 1 base; bases with no gene match: 3. The CDR3 loop reads CASSVQAGGHNEQFF. The CDR3 bases are TGTGCCAGCAGCGTACAAGCGGGAGGGCACAATGAGCAGTTCTTC.

This rearrangement joins TRBV29-1 to TRBJ1-4; no clear D gene. V was shortened by 2 bases and J by 5 bases, with 12 bases between the two germline ends. This CDR3 has 14 residues. The V gene's germline CDR1 is SQVTM and CDR2 ANQGSEA. The DNA of the CDR3 is TGCAGCGTTGAAAGTCCACCGGGGAATGAAAAACTGTTTTTT. It encodes CSVESPPGNEKLFF.